This T cell receptor (beta chain) comes out of a study of PD-1 blockade in classical Hodgkin lymphoma (dated by TCRdb to the early 2020s). Study-wide context: Nivolumab dosing was 3 mg/kg intravenously every 2 weeks, continuing until either disease progression or unacceptable toxicity. To define a peripheral blood immune signature of response to PD-1 blockade in classical Hodgkin lymphoma, the study combined TCR beta sequencing with CyTOF. Points the paper makes about the study in general: By C4D1, a significant rise was seen in CD4+ TCR diversity but not in CD8+ TCR diversity (p=0.0027 vs p=0.16), and the rise was most apparent among complete responders (p=0.02). Trial patients achieving complete response had baseline diversity similar to newly diagnosed patients, whereas partial responders and progressors had significantly lower diversity. Lower diversity was seen in patients whose nivolumab began less than 1 year after ASCT, and these patients were left out of later analyses so that immune reconstitution would not confound the results. Newly diagnosed patients were reported to have lower baseline TCR diversity than healthy donors, and relapsed/refractory patients were reported to have lower baseline TCR diversity still. The study covered only a single clinical trial cohort, and the causes of the repertoire differences, possibly disease activity or prior therapy, were still not defined.

With respect to this clone: Its antigen target is currently unknown. Within one base of it there is no much larger clone, and no base qualities were kept.

In light of the paper, this sample's time point label describes: cycle 1 day 1 (C1D1), immediately before nivolumab initiation. Relapse after autologous stem cell transplantation had occurred in all trial patients, and cohorts A, B and C were distinguished by prior brentuximab vedotin exposure. A total of around 59 patients with relapsed/refractory classical Hodgkin lymphoma made up the trial cohort, and each patient's best overall response was complete response, partial response or progressive disease. In the multi-cohort phase II CheckMate 205 trial, trial patients received single-agent nivolumab. An independent review committee assessed best overall response by applying the 2007 International Working Group response criteria. Trial PBMCs were obtained immediately prior to nivolumab initiation (C1D1) and on therapy at cycle 2 day 1 and cycle 4 day 1. Peripheral blood was collected in 8 mL Vacutainer Cell Preparation Tubes, from which PBMCs were isolated by centrifugation and then cryopreserved.

Genomic DNA was extracted with the Qiagen DNeasy kit from unsorted PBMCs and from negatively selected CD4+ and CD8+ fractions. Amplification of TCR beta CDR3 regions was done by immunoSEQ multiplex PCR with primers that anneal to V and J segments. A synthetic immune receptor repertoire was used to minimize amplification bias, and any remaining bias was removed computationally after sequencing. The paper's processing steps were these. Repertoire diversity was quantified as the Shannon entropy index using custom Python scripts. Unsorted, CD4+ and CD8+ repertoires were analyzed separately, except in combined analyses where CD4+ and CD8+ sequences were merged in silico. Clonal expansion was defined as at least a 2-fold frequency increase after treatment relative to C1D1, with a pseudocount of 0.5 for undetected baseline clones. Clones with 0 or 1 copy at C1D1 were defined as singleton clones, while clones with 2 or more copies were defined as non-singleton clones. Clones expanded in unsorted samples were annotated as CD4+, CD8+ or unknown by matching protein sequences in sorted samples from the same patient. Wilcoxon tests on paired samples were used to test diversity changes from C1D1 to C4D1. TCRdb limited this immuneACCESS table to in-frame rearrangements with V and J called. A share of clones is missing; checked studies link under half to unresolved V genes, and the rest is unexplained. The V and J calls and the clone size are those of that table, but D and trimming were determined from the DNA. This sample holds about 40,000 clones; around 87% were observed only once. Roughly 9% of the sample goes to the ten largest clones.

Ends trimmed: V by 6 bases, J by 5 bases; bases unmatched to a gene: 10. CDR1 and CDR2, looked up from the germline V gene, are MNHNS and SASEGT. From its cysteine to its phenylalanine, the CDR3 spans 15 amino acids. The entry retains the CDR3 DNA only, 45 bases that are in frame from base 1. The rearranged segments are TRBV6-1 and TRBJ2-5, and 9 junctional nucleotides match TRBD1. The clonotype was recovered from a human donor with classical Hodgkin lymphoma. Material: peripheral blood mononuclear cells (PBMCs), obtained at baseline. CDR3 loop: CASRTGTGLGETQYF. In nucleotide form, the sequence is TGTGCCAGCAGGACCGGGACAGGGCTTGGGGAGACCCAGTACTTC.